Given below is one T cell receptor beta chain in context. The antigen is unknown. CDR1 is KGHSH and CDR2 is LQKENI in the germline V gene. This CDR3 contains 15 residues. V was shortened by 5 bases and J by 4 bases, with 17 bases between the two germline ends. The sequencing template was cDNA reverse transcribed from extracted RNA. Repertoires were generated with immunoSEQ multiplex PCR, while TCRdb's copy carries only in-frame clones and drops some. The sample has approximately 210,000 clones, roughly 44% seen once. This sample stems from a study of CD8+ T cells in alopecia areata. Overall study results and limits: A large proportion of expanded lesional clones were detected persisting in scalp and blood during tofacitinib. How baseline CD8+ expansion relates to response remains uncertain (there was one nonresponder).

Treatment indicated: oral pan-JAK inhibitor, 5-10 mg twice daily. The sequencing here drew on CD4+ T cells sorted from blood, taken at roughly week 38, from a patient treated with tofacitinib. This chain links TRBV18 with TRBJ1-2, with unresolved D. The receptor was isolated from a human donor with alopecia areata. The CDR3 spells CASSRVESPGYGYTF. CDR3 in DNA: TGTGCCAGCTCAAGAGTTGAGTCCCCGGGCTATGGCTACACCTTC.